These 2 T cell receptor beta chains were sequenced from one sample in a study of CD8 T cells in ankylosing spondylitis. TCRdb re-called the 5' RACE reads through MiXCR, storing one row per CDR3 protein. The sample lists 450,000 to 550,000 distinct CDR3 sequences; roughly 5% were seen once. Study outcomes and limitations: Under 10 highly homologous variants formed a TCR beta motif that appeared characteristic of ankylosing spondylitis blood.

The antigens of these receptors remain unknown. What was sequenced was blood, either unsorted or a sorted T cell fraction (not recorded which). The receptors were gathered from a male donor with ankylosing spondylitis.

Ten or more counts support this clonotype. The CDR3 region has the DNA TGCGCCAGCAGCTTGGGACTAGCGGGGATCTACTACGAGCAGTACTTC. Amino acid sequence: CASSLGLAGIYYEQYF. V is TRBV5-1 and J is TRBJ2-7; 11 bases agree with TRBD2. The germline V gene encodes CDR1 SGHRS and CDR2 YFSETQ. V gave up 0 bases and J gave up 3 bases; unmatched junction bases: 5. The CDR3 spans 16 residues. The variable domain in full, completed from reference TRBV5-1 and TRBJ2-7, reads KAGVTQTPRYLIKTRGQQVTLSCSPISGHRSVSWYQQTPGQGLQFLFEYFSETQRNKGNFPGRFSGRQFSNSRSEMNVSTLELGDSALYLCASSLGLAGIYYEQYFGPGTRLTVT.

This clonotype has a count of ten or more. The chain joins TRBV5-1 to TRBJ2-1; TRBD2 agrees at 8 bases. The V gene's germline CDR1 is SGHRS and CDR2 YFSETQ. V gave up 0 bases and J gave up 7 bases; unmatched junction bases: 6. The CDR3 extends over 15 amino acids. In DNA form, the CDR3 reads TGCGCCAGCAGCTTGGATTCGGCTAGCGGGAATGAGCAGTTCTTC. Its translation: CASSLDSASGNEQFF.